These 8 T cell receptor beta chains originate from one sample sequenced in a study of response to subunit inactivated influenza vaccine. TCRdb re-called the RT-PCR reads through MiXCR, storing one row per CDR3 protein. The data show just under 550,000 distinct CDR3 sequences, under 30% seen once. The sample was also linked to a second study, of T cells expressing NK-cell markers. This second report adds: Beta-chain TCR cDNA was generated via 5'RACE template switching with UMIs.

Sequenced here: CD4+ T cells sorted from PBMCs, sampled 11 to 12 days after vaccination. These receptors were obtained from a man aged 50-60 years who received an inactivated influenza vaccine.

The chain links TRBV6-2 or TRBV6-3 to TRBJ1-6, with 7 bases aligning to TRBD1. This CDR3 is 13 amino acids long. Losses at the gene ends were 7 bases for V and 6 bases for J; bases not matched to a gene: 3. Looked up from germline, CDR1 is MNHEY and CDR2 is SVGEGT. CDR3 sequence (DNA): TGTGCCAGCACAAGACAGGGTAATTCACCCCTCCACTTT. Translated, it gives CASTRQGNSPLHF.

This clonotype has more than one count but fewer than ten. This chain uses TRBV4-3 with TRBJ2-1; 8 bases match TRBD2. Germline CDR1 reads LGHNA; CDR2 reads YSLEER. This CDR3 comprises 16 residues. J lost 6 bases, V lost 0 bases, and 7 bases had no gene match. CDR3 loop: CASSQDRAGVVNEQFF. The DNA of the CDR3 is TGCGCCAGCAGCCAAGACAGAGCGGGAGTAGTCAATGAGCAGTTCTTC.

The CDR3 spells CASSDSGEITDTQYF. The CDR3 DNA is TGTGCCAGCAGTGACTCGGGGGAGATCACAGATACGCAGTATTTT. The chain has TRBV25-1 and TRBJ2-3, with D perhaps matching TRBD2 (6 bases). This CDR3 has 15 amino acids. The germline gives CDR1 MGHDK, CDR2 SYGVNS. V gave up 3 bases and J gave up 2 bases, with 12 bases separating them. The full variable domain, in which reference TRBV25-1 and TRBJ2-3 provide the parts outside the CDR3, is EADIYQTPRYLVIGTGKKITLECSQTMGHDKMYWYQQDPGMELHLIHYSYGVNSTEKGDLSSESTVSRIRTEHFPLTLESARPSHTSQYLCASSDSGEITDTQYFGPGTRLTVL.

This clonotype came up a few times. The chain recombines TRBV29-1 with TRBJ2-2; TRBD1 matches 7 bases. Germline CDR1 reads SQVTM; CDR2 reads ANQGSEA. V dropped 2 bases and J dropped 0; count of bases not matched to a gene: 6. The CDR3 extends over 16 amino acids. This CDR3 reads CSVERQGKANTGELFF. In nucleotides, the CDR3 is TGCAGCGTTGAAAGACAGGGCAAAGCGAACACCGGGGAGCTGTTTTTT.

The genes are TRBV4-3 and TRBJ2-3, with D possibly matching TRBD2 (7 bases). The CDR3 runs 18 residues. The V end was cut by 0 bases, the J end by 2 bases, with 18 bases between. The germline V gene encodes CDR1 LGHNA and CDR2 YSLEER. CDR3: CASSQDGGWGGTTDTQYF. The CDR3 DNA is TGCGCCAGCAGCCAAGATGGGGGCTGGGGAGGGACCACAGATACGCAGTATTTT.

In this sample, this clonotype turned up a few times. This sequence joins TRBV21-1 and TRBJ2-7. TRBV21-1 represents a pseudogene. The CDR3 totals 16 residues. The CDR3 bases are TGTGCCAGCAGCAATAGATGGCCTAGGAGCTCCTACGAGCAGTACTTC. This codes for CASSNRWPRSSYEQYF.

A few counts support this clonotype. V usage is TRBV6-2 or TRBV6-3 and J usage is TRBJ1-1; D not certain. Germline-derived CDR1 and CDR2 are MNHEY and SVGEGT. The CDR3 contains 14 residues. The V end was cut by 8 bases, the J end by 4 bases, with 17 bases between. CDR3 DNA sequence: TGTGCCAGCGGAGCCGCGGGTAGTGGCACTGAAGCTTTCTTT. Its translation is CASGAAGSGTEAFF.

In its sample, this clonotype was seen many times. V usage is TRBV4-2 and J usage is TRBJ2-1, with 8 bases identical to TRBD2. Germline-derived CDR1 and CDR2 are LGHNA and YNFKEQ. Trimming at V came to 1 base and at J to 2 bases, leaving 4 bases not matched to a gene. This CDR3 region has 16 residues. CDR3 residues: CASSQVNGGAYNEQFF. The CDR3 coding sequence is TGTGCCAGCAGCCAAGTAAACGGGGGGGCCTACAATGAGCAGTTCTTC.